What follows is one T cell receptor (beta chain) and its context. This sample is drawn from a study of shared T cell receptors in the human thymus. Germline-derived CDR1 and CDR2 are MNHEY and SMNVEV (reference sequence). The CDR3 consists of 17 residues. V shed 3 bases and J 7 bases; nucleotides not matched to a gene: 10. The repertoire was sequenced with immunoSEQ multiplex PCR; TCRdb's copy has only in-frame clones and lacks some. The sample holds about 380,000 clones, 95% seen once. This sequence was found in a human donor. The rearrangement joins TRBV27 to TRBJ2-1; TRBD2 aligns across 12 bases. Sequenced: thymocytes. Written as DNA, the CDR3 is TGTGCCAGCAGTTTTCCGGTACTAGCGGGAGGTGGAAATGAGCAGTTCTTC. Translated: CASSFPVLAGGGNEQFF.